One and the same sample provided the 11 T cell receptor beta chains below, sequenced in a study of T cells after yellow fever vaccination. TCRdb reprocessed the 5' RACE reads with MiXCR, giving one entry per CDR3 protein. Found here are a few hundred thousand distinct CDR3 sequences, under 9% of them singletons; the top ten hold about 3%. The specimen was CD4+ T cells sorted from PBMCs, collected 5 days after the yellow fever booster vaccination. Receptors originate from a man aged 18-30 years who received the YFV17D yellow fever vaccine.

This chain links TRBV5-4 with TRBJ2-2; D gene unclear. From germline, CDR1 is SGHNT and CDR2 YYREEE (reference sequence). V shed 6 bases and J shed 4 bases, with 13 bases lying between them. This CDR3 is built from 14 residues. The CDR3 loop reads CASNPNRGTGELFF. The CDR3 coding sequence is TGTGCCAGCAACCCCAATAGAGGCACCGGGGAGCTGTTTTTT.

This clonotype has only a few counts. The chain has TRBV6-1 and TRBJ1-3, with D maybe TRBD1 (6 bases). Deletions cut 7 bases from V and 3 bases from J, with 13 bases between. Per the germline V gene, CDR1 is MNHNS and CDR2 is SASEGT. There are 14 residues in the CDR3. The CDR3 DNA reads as TGTGCCAGCAACCTTGGACAGTTTGGAAACACCATATATTTT. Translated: CASNLGQFGNTIYF.

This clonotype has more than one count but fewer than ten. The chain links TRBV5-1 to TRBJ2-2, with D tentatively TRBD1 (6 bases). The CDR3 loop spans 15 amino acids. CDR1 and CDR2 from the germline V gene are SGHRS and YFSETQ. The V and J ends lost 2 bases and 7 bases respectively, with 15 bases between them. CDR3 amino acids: CASSLQQGIDGELFF. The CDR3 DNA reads TGCGCCAGCAGCTTACAACAGGGTATAGACGGGGAGCTGTTTTTT.

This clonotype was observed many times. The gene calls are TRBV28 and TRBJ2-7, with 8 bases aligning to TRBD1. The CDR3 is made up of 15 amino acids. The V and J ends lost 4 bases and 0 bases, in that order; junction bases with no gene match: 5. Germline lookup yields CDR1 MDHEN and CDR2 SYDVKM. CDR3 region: CASSSSGTGSYEQYV. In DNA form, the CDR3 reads TGTGCCAGCAGTTCCTCCGGGACAGGCTCCTACGAGCAGTACGTC.

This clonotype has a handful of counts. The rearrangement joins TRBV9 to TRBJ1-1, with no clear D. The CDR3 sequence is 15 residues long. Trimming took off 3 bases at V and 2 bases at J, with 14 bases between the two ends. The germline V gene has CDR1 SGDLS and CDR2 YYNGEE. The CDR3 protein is CASSAQRVFNTEAFF. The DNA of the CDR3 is TGTGCCAGCAGCGCTCAGAGGGTTTTTAACACTGAAGCTTTCTTT.

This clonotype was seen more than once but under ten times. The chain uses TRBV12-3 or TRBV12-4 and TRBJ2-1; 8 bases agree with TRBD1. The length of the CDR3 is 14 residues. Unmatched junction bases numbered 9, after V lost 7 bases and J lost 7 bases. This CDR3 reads CASIRQGWDNEQFF. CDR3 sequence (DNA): TGTGCCAGCATTCGACAGGGGTGGGATAATGAGCAGTTCTTC.

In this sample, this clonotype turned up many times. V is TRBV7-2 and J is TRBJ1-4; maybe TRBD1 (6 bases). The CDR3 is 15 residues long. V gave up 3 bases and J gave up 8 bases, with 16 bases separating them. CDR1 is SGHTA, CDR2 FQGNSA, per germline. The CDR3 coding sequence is TGTGCCAGCAGCTTTAAGCCGGGACAAGAGGAAAAACTGTTTTTT. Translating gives CASSFKPGQEEKLFF.

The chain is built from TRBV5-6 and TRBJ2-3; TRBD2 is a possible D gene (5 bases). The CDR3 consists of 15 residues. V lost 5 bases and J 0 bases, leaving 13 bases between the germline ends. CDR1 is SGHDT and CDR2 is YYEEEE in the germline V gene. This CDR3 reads CASRRRGASTDTQYF. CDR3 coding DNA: TGTGCCAGCAGGCGACGGGGAGCTAGCACAGATACGCAGTATTTT. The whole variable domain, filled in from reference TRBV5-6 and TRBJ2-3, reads DAGVTQSPTHLIKTRGQQVTLRCSPKSGHDTVSWYQQALGQGPQFIFQYYEEEERQRGNFPDRFSGHQFPNYSSELNVNALLLGDSALYLCASRRRGASTDTQYFGPGTRLTVL.

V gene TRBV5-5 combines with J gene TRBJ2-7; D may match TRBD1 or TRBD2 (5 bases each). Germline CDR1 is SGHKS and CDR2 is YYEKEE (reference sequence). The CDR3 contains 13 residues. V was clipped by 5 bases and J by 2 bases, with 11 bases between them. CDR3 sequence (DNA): TGTGCCAGCAGGTTCGGGGCCACCTACGAGCAGTACGTC. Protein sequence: CASRFGATYEQYV.

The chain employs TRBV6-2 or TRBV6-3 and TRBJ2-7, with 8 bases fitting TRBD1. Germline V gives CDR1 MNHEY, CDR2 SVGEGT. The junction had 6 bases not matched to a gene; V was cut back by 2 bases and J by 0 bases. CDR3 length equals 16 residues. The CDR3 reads CASSYHPGGISYEQYF. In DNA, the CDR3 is TGTGCCAGCAGTTACCATCCAGGGGGCATCTCCTACGAGCAGTACTTC.

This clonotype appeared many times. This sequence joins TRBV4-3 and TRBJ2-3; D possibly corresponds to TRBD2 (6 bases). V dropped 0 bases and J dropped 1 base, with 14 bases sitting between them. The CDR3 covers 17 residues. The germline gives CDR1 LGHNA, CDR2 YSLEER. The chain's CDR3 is CASSQDLPGGGTDTQYF. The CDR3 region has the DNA TGCGCCAGCAGCCAAGACTTACCTGGAGGGGGCACAGATACGCAGTATTTT.